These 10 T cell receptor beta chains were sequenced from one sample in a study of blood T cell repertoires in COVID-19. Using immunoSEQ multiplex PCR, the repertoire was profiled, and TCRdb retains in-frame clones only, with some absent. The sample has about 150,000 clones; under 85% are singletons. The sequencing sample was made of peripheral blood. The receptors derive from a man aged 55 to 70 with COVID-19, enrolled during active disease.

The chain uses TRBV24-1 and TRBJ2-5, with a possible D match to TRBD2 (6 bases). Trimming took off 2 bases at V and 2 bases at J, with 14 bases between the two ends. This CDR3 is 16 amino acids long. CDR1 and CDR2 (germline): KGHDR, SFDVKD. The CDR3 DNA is TGTGCCACCAGTGATTACGGCGGGGTGCTTCAAGAGACCCAGTACTTC. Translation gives CATSDYGGVLQETQYF.

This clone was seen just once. The CDR3: CASSDRQGGETQYF. CDR3 sequence (DNA): TGTGCCAGCAGTGATCGGCAGGGGGGAGAGACCCAGTACTTC. The chain uses TRBV25-1 and TRBJ2-5; D possibly corresponds to TRBD1 (7 bases). Germline CDR1 is MGHDK and CDR2 is SYGVNS. V was pared by 3 bases and J by 4 bases, with 12 bases between. The CDR3 runs 14 residues.

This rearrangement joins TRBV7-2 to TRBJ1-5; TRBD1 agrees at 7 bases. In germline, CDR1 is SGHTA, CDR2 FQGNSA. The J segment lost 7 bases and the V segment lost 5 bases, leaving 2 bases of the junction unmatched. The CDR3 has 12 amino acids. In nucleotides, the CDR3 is TGTGCCAGCAGCGGCAGGGGGCAGCCCCAGCATTTT. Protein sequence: CASSGRGQPQHF.

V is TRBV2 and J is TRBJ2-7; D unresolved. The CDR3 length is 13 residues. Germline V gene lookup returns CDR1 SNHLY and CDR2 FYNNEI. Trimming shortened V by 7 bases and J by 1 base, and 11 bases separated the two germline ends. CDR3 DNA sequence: TGTGCCAGCATCCCCGACATTTCCTACGAGCAGTACTTC. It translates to CASIPDISYEQYF. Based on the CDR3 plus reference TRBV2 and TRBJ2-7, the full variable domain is EPEVTQTPSHQVTQMGQEVILRCVPISNHLYFYWYRQILGQKVEFLVSFYNNEISEKSEIFDDQFSVERPDGSNFTLKIRSTKLEDSAMYFCASIPDISYEQYFGPGTRLTVT.

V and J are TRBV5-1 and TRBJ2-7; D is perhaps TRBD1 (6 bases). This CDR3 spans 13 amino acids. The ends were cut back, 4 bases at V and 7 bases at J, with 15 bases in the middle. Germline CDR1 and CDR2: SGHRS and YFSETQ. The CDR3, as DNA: TGCGCCAGCAGCAAGGACAGTACGTTAGAGCAGTACTTC. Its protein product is CASSKDSTLEQYF. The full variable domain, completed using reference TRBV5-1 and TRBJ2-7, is KAGVTQTPRYLIKTRGQQVTLSCSPISGHRSVSWYQQTPGQGLQFLFEYFSETQRNKGNFPGRFSGRQFSNSRSEMNVSTLELGDSALYLCASSKDSTLEQYFGPGTRLTVT.

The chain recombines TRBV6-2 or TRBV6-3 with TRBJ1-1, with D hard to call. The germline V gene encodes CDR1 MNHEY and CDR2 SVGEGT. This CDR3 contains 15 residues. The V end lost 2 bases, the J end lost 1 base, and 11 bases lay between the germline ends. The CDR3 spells CASSYPGPGNTEAFF. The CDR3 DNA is TGTGCCAGCAGTTACCCCGGTCCTGGGAACACTGAAGCTTTCTTT.

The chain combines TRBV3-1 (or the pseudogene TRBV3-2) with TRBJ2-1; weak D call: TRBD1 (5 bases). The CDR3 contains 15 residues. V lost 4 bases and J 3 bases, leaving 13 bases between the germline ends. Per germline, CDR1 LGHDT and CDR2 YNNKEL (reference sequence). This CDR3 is CASSRRQSLYNEQFF. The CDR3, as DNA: TGTGCCAGCAGCCGCAGACAGAGCCTCTACAATGAGCAGTTCTTC.

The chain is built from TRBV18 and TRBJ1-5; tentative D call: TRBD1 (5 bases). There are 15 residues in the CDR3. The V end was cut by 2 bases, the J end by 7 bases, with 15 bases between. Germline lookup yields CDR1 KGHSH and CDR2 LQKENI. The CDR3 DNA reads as TGTGCCAGCTCACCATATTCTGGGGCAAACCAGCCCCAGCATTTT. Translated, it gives CASSPYSGANQPQHF.

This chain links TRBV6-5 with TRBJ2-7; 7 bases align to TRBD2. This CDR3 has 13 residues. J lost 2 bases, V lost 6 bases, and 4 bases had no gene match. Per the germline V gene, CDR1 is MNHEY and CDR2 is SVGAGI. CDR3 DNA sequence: TGTGCCAGCAGAGAGCGGGGACCCTACGAGCAGTACTTC. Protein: CASRERGPYEQYF.

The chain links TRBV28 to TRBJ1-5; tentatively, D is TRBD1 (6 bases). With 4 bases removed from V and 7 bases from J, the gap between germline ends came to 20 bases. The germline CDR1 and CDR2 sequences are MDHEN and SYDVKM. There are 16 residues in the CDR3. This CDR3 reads CASSSILPTGTQPQHF. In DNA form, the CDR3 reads TGTGCCAGCAGTTCCATCCTACCTACAGGGACCCAGCCCCAGCATTTT.